This TCR beta chain was observed in a study of vaccination effects on CD4 cells after COVID-19. Broader study findings: Both infection-induced and vaccine-induced clones contracted markedly at late post-vaccination timepoints.

Here immunoSEQ multiplex PCR was the method, and the copy in TCRdb shows in-frame clones only, minus some. The table shows more than 50,000 clones, with 81% occurring only once. Concerning this clone itself: The antigen is not known.

Before any sequencing was done, the ViraFEST assay used viral peptide pools to expand antigen-specific CD4+ T cells. Researchers isolated CD4+ T cells once ten to eleven days of culture had elapsed. All vaccine recipients tested negative for nucleocapsid antibodies and had never contracted SARS-CoV-2 infection. In culture with 9.5 to 10 IU/ml IL-2 and roughly 10 ug/ml peptides, PBMC were grown at fewer than 2.5 million per well. The clonotype comes from a human donor who received a COVID-19 vaccine. Sequenced material: CD4+ T cells from PBMCs cultured with HCoV-229E spike peptides, taken before COVID-19 vaccination.

The CDR3 is CASSAIGTGAYNEQFF. The CDR3 nucleotides are TGTGCCAGCAGCGCCATCGGGACAGGGGCCTACAATGAGCAGTTCTTC. V and J are TRBV9 and TRBJ2-1, with 10 nucleotides matching TRBD1. V was clipped by 3 bases and J by 2 bases; unmatched bases: 5. The germline V gene has CDR1 SGDLS and CDR2 YYNGEE. CDR3 length equals 16 residues.